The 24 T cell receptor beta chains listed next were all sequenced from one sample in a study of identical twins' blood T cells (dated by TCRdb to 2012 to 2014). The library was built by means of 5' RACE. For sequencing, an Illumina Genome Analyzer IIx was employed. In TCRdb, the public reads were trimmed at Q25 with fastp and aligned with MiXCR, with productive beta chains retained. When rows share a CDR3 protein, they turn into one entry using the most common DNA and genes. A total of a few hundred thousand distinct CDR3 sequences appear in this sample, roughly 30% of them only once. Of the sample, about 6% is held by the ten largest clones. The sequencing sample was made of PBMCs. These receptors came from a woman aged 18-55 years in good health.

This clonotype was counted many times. CDR3 nucleotides: TGCAGCGTTCTACCTACCTACAATGAGCAGTTCTTC. This translates into CSVLPTYNEQFF. The chain joins TRBV29-1 to TRBJ2-1; D remains unclear. There are 12 residues in the CDR3. Trimming pared 5 bases from V and 2 bases from J, leaving 7 bases between. In germline, CDR1 is SQVTM, CDR2 ANQGSEA.

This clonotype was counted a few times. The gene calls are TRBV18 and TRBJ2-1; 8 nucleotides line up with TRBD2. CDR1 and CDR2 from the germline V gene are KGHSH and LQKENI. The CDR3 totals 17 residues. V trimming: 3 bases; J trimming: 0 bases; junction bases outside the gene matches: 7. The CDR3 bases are TGTGCCAGCTCACCCGCTAGCGGGCGTAGCTCCTACAATGAGCAGTTCTTC. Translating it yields CASSPASGRSSYNEQFF.

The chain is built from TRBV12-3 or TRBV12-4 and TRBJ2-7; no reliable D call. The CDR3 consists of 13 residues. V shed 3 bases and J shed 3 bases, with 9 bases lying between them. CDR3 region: CASSLASNYEQYF. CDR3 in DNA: TGTGCCAGCAGTTTGGCTAGTAACTACGAGCAGTACTTC.

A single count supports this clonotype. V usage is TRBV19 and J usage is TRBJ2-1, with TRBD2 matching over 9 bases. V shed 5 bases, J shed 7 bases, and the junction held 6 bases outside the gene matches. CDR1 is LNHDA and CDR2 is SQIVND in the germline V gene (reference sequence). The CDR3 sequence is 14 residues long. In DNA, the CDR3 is TGTGCCAGTAGTTGGCTAGCGGGGACTAATGAGCAGTTCTTC. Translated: CASSWLAGTNEQFF. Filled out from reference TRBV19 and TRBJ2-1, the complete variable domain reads DGGITQSPKYLFRKEGQNVTLSCEQNLNHDAMYWYRQDPGQGLRLIYYSQIVNDFQKGDIAEGYSVSREKKESFPLTVTSAQKNPTAFYLCASSWLAGTNEQFFGPGTRLTVL.

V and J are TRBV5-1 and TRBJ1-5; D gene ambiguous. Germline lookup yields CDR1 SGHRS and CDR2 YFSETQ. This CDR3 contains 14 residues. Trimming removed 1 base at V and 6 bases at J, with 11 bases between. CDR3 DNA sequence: TGCGCCAGCAGCTTGATCCCAGGACCTCAGCCCCAGCATTTT. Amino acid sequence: CASSLIPGPQPQHF. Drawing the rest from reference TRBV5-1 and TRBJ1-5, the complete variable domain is KAGVTQTPRYLIKTRGQQVTLSCSPISGHRSVSWYQQTPGQGLQFLFEYFSETQRNKGNFPGRFSGRQFSNSRSEMNVSTLELGDSALYLCASSLIPGPQPQHFGDGTRLSIL.

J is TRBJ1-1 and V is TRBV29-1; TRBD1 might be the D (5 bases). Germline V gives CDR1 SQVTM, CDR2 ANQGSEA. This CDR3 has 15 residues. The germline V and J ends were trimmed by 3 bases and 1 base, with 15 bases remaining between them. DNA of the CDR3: TGCAGCGTTGAGGACGTTGGGGGGGGGAACACTGAAGCTTTCTTT. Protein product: CSVEDVGGGNTEAFF.

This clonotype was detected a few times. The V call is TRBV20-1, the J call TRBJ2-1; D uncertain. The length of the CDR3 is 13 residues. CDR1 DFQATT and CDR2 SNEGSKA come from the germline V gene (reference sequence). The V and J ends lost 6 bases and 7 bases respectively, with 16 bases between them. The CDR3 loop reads CSAGTSGENEQFF. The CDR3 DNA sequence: TGCAGTGCCGGCACGAGTGGTGAAAATGAGCAGTTCTTC.

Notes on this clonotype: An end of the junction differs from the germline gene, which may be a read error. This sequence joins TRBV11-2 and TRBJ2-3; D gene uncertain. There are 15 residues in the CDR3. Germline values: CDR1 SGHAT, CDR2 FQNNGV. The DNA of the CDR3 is TGTGCCATCAGCCAAGGCGTCCGGGGCACAGATACGCAGTATTTT. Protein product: CAISQGVRGTDTQYF.

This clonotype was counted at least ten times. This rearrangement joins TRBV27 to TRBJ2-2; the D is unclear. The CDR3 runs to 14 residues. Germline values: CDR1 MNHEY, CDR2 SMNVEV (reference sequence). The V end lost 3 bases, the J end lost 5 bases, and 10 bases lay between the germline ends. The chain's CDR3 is CASSFQRTTGELFF. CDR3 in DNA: TGTGCCAGCAGTTTTCAGCGAACGACCGGGGAGCTGTTTTTT.

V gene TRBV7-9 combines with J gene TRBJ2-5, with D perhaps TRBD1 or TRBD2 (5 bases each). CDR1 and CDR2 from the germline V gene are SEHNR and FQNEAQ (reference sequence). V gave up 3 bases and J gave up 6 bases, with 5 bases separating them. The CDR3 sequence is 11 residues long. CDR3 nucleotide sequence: TGTGCCAGCAGCTTGGGACAGACCCAGTACTTC. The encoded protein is CASSLGQTQYF.

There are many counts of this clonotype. The CDR3 spells CSASAKAGGTYEQYF. DNA for the CDR3: TGCAGTGCTTCGGCGAAGGCGGGAGGGACCTACGAGCAGTACTTC. V is TRBV20-1 and J is TRBJ2-7, with 9 bases that match TRBD2. The J segment lost 2 bases and the V segment lost 5 bases, leaving 10 bases of the junction unmatched. This CDR3 has 15 amino acids. Germline V CDR1 and CDR2: DFQATT, SNEGSKA (reference sequence).

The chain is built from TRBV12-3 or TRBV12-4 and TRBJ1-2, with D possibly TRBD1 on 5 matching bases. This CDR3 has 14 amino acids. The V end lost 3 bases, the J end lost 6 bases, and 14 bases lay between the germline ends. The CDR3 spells CASSLWQGLNGYTF. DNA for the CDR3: TGTGCCAGCAGTTTGTGGCAGGGCCTCAATGGCTACACCTTC.

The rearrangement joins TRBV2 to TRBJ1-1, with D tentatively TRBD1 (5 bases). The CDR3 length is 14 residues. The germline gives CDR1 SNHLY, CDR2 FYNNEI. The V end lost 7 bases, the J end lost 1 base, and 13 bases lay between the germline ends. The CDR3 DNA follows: TGTGCCAGCAAGGGCCGGCAGGGGAACACTGAAGCTTTCTTT. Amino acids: CASKGRQGNTEAFF.

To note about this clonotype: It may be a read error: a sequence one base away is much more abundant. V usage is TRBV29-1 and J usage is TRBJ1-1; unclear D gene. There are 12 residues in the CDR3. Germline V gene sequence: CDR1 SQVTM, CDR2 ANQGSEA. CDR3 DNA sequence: TGCGGCGTATCCGGGGTAAACACTGAAGCTTTCTTT. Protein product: CGVSGVNTEAFF.

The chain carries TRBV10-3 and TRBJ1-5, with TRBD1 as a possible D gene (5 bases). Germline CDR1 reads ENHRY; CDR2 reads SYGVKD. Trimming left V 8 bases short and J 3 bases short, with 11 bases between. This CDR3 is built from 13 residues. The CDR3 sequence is CAIGAADNQPQHF. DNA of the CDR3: TGTGCCATCGGGGCGGCAGACAATCAGCCCCAGCATTTT.

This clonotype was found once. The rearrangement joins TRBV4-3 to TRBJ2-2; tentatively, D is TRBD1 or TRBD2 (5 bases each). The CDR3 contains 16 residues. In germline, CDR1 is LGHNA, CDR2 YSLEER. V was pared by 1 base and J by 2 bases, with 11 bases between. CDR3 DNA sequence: TGCGCCAGCAGCCAAGTCGACGGGACCAACACCGGGGAGCTGTTTTTT. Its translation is CASSQVDGTNTGELFF.

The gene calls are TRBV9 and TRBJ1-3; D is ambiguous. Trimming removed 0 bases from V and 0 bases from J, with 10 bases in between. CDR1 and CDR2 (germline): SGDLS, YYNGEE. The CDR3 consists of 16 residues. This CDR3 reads CASSVGGVTSGNTIYF. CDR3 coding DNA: TGTGCCAGCAGCGTAGGAGGAGTAACCTCTGGAAACACCATATATTTT.

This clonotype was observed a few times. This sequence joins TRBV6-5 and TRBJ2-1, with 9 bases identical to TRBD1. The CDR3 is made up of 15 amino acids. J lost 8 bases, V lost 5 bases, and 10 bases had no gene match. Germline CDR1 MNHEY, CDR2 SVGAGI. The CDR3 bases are TGTGCCAGCAGTCCAAGGACAGGGGTAGCGGATGAGCAGTTCTTC. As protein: CASSPRTGVADEQFF.

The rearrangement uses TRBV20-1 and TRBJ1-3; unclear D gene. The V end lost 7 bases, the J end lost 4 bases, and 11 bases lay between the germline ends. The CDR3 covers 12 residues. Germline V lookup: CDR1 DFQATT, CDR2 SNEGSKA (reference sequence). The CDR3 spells CSVEGPGNTIYF. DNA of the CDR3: TGCAGTGTGGAAGGGCCGGGAAACACCATATATTTT.

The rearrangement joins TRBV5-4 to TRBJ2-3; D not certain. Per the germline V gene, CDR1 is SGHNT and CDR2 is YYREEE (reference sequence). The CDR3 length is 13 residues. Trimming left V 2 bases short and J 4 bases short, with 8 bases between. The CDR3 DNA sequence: TGTGCCAGCAGCTTCCGTTCCGCAGATACGCAGTATTTT. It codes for CASSFRSADTQYF.

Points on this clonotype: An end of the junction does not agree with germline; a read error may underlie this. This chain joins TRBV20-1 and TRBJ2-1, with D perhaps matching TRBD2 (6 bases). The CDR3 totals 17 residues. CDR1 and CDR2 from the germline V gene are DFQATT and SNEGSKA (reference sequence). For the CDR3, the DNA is TGCAGCGCTAGAGATCCCAGCGCGGAGGGCTCCTACAATGAGCAGTTCTTC. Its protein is CSARDPSAEGSYNEQFF.

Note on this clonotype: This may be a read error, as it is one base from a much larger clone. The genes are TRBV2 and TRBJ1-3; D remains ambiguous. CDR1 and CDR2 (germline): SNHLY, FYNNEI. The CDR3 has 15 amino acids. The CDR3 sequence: CASRDSGTSGNTTYF. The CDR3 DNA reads TGTGCCAGCAGAGATTCGGGCACCTCTGGAAACACCACATATTTT. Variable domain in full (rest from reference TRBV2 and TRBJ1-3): EPEVTQTPSHQVTQMGQEVILRCVPISNHLYFYWYRQILGQKVEFLVSFYNNEISEKSEIFDDQFSVERPDGSNFTLKIRSTKLEDSAMYFCASRDSGTSGNTTYFGEGSWLTVV.

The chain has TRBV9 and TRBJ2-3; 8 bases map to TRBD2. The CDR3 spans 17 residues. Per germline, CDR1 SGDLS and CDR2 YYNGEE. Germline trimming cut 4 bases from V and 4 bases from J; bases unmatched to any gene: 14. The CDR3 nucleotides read TGTGCCAGCAGCAAACCTTTAGCGGGACGTGGGGCAGATACGCAGTATTTT. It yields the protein CASSKPLAGRGADTQYF.

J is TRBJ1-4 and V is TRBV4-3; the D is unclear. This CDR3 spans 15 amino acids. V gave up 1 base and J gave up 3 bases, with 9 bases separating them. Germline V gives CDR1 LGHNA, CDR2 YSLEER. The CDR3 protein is CASSQANLANEKLFF. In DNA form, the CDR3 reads TGCGCCAGCAGCCAAGCGAACCTCGCTAATGAAAAACTGTTTTTT.